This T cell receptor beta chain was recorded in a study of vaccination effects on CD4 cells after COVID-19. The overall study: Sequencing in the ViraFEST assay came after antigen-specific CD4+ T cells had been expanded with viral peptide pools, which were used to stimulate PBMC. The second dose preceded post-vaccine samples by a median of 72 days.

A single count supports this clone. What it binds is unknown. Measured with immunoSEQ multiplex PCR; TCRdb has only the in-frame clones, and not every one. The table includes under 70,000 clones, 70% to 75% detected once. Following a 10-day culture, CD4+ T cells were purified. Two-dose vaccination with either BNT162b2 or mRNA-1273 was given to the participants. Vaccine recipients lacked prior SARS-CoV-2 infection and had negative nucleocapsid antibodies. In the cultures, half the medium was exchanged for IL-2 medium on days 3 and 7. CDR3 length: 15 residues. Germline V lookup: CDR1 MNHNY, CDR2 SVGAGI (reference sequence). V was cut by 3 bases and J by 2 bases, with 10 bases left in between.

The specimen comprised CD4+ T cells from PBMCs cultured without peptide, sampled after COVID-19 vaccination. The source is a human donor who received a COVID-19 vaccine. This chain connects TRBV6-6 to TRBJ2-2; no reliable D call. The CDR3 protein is CASSYRAPNTGELFF. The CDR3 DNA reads TGTGCCAGCAGTTATAGGGCCCCTAACACCGGGGAGCTGTTTTTT.